This entry lists 8 T cell receptor beta chains sequenced from one sample in a study of vaccination effects on CD4 cells after COVID-19. These receptors' antigens are unknown. Under the ViraFEST assay, PBMC were stimulated with viral peptide pools so that antigen-specific CD4+ T cells expanded. Sequencing was performed afterwards. When around 10 days of culture had elapsed, CD4+ T cells were isolated. Nucleocapsid antibodies were negative in the vaccine recipients, who had never had SARS-CoV-2 infection. The method was immunoSEQ multiplex PCR; TCRdb's version includes in-frame clones alone and lacks a portion of them. The sample consists of some 31,000 clones, around 78% of them appearing once. Sample: CD4+ T cells from PBMCs cultured with HCoV-OC43 spike peptides, taken before COVID-19 vaccination. The subset here: HCoV-OC43 spike overlapping peptide pool stimulation. The receptor source for this set is a human donor who received a COVID-19 vaccine.

The rearrangement links TRBV5-1 to TRBJ2-7; the D gene is possibly TRBD2 (5 bases). This CDR3 comprises 14 residues. The V and J ends lost 0 bases and 5 bases respectively, with 12 bases between them. CDR1 is SGHRS, CDR2 YFSETQ, per germline. The CDR3 coding sequence is TGCGCCAGCAGCTTGGCCATGAGGAGGCACGAGCAGTACTTC. It encodes CASSLAMRRHEQYF.

This rearrangement joins TRBV5-1 to TRBJ1-1, with 9 bases matching TRBD1. Germline V gene sequence: CDR1 SGHRS, CDR2 YFSETQ. The J segment lost 1 base and the V segment lost 5 bases, leaving 3 bases of the junction unmatched. This CDR3 region has 14 residues. The DNA for the CDR3 is TGCGCCAGCAGATCGGGACAGGGGAACACTGAAGCTTTCTTT. Translated, it gives CASRSGQGNTEAFF.

The J gene is TRBJ2-7, the V gene TRBV4-3; the match to TRBD1 covers 9 bases. CDR3 size: 15 residues. Germline V lookup: CDR1 LGHNA, CDR2 YSLEER. Trimming at V came to 4 bases and at J to 4 bases, leaving 8 bases not matched to a gene. CDR3 loop: CASSPSTGGSYEQYF. Written as DNA, the CDR3 is TGCGCCAGCAGCCCTTCGACAGGGGGATCGTACGAGCAGTACTTC.

The chain uses TRBV29-1 and TRBJ1-2; a weak D match, TRBD1 (6 bases). The CDR3 loop spans 15 amino acids. The germline V gene has CDR1 SQVTM and CDR2 ANQGSEA. Trimming stripped 3 bases from V and 0 bases from J, with 14 bases between. The CDR3 DNA reads TGCAGCGTTGACGGTGACAGGCCCTCTAACTATGGCTACACCTTC. Its protein is CSVDGDRPSNYGYTF.

The chain links TRBV19 to TRBJ1-6; possible D gene TRBD1, 5 bases. V was trimmed by 1 base and J by 7 bases, leaving 5 bases between them. CDR3 length: 13 amino acids. Germline lookup yields CDR1 LNHDA and CDR2 SQIVND (reference sequence). CDR3 sequence: CASSIGGNSPLHF. The DNA of the CDR3 is TGTGCCAGTAGTATAGGGGGCAATTCACCCCTCCACTTT. Variable domain in full (rest from reference TRBV19 and TRBJ1-6): DGGITQSPKYLFRKEGQNVTLSCEQNLNHDAMYWYRQDPGQGLRLIYYSQIVNDFQKGDIAEGYSVSREKKESFPLTVTSAQKNPTAFYLCASSIGGNSPLHFGNGTRLTVT.

This rearrangement joins TRBV7-9 to TRBJ1-1; TRBD1 might be the D (6 bases). V was clipped by 7 bases and J by 5 bases, with 20 bases between them. The CDR3 contains 15 residues. CDR1 and CDR2 (germline): SEHNR, FQNEAQ (reference sequence). This chain's CDR3 is CASTRIGGEGTEAFF. DNA of the CDR3: TGTGCCAGCACCAGAATAGGGGGGGAAGGAACTGAAGCTTTCTTT.

This chain uses TRBV19 with TRBJ1-2, with D uncertain. The CDR3 consists of 12 residues. V was shortened by 4 bases and J by 4 bases, with 7 bases between the two germline ends. From germline, CDR1 is LNHDA and CDR2 SQIVND (reference sequence). The DNA of the CDR3 is TGTGCCAGTAGTAACACCCTCTATGGCTACACCTTC. Amino acid sequence: CASSNTLYGYTF.

The chain carries TRBV7-2 and TRBJ2-7; D gene unclear. Germline-derived CDR1 and CDR2 are SGHTA and FQGNSA. With 1 base removed from V and 1 base from J, the gap between germline ends came to 8 bases. The CDR3 loop spans 14 amino acids. CDR3 in amino acids: CASSLGATSYEQYF. CDR3 coding DNA: TGTGCCAGCAGCTTAGGGGCGACTTCCTACGAGCAGTACTTC.